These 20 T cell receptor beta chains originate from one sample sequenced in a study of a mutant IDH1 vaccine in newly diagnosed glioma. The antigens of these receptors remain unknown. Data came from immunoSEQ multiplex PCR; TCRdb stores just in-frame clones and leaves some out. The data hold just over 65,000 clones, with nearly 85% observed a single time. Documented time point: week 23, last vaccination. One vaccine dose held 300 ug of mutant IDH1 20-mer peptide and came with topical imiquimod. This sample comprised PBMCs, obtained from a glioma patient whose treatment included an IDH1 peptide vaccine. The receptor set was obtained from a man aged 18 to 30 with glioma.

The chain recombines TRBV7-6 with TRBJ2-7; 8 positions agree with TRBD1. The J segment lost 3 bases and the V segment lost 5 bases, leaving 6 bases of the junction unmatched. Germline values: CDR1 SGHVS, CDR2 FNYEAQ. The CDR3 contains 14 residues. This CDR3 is CASSGGQASYEQYF. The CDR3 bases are TGTGCCAGCAGCGGGGGACAGGCAAGCTACGAGCAGTACTTC. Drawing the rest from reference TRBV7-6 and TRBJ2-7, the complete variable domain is GAGVSQSPRYKVTKRGQDVALRCDPISGHVSLYWYRQALGQGPEFLTYFNYEAQQDKSGLPNDRFSAERPEGSISTLTIQRTEQRDSAMYRCASSGGQASYEQYFGPGTRLTVT.

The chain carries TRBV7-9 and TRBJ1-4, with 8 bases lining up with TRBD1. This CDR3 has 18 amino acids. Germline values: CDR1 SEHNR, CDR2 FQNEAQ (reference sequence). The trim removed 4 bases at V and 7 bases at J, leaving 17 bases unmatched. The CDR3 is CASSSGQALGGISEKLFF. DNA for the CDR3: TGTGCCAGCAGCTCGGGACAGGCCCTCGGGGGTATATCTGAAAAACTGTTTTTT.

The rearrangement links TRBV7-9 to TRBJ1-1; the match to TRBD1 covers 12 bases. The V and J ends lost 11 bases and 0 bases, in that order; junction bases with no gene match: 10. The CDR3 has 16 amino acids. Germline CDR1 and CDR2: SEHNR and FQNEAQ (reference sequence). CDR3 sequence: CAEGTGGSNMNTEAFF. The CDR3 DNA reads TGTGCCGAGGGGACAGGGGGCTCAAACATGAACACTGAAGCTTTCTTT.

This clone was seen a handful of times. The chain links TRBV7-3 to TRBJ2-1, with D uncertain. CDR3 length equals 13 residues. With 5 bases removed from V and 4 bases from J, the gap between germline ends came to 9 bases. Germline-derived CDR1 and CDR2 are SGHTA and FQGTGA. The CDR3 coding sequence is TGTGCCAGCAGCCTAAGTTGGTACAATGAGCAGTTCTTC. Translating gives CASSLSWYNEQFF. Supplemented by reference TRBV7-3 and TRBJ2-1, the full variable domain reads GAGVSQTPSNKVTEKGKYVELRCDPISGHTALYWYRQSLGQGPEFLIYFQGTGAADDSGLPNDRFFAVRPEGSVSTLKIQRTERGDSAVYLCASSLSWYNEQFFGPGTRLTVL.

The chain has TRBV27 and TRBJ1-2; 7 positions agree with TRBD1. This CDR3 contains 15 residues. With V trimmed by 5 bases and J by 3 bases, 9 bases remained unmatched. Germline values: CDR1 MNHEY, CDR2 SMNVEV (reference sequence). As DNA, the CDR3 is TGTGCCAGCAGTCCCCGGGCAGGGGGGGACTATGGCTACACCTTC. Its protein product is CASSPRAGGDYGYTF.

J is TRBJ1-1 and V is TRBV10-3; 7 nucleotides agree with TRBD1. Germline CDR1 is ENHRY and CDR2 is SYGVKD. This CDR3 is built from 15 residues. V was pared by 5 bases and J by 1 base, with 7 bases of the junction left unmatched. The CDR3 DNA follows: TGTGCCATCAGTCCGATGACAGGGTCGAACACTGAAGCTTTCTTT. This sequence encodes CAISPMTGSNTEAFF.

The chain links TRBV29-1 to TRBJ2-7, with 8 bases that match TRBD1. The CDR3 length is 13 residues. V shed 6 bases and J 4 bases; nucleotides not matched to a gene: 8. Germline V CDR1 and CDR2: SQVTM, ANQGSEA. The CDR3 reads CSVLDRGDYEQYF. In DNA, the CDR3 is TGCAGCGTATTAGACAGGGGTGATTACGAGCAGTACTTC.

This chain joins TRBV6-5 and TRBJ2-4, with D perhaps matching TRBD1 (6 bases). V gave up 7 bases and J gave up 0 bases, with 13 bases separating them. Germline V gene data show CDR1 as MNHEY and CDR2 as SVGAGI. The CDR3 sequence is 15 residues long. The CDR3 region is CASTDRRGAKNIQYF. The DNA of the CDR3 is TGTGCCAGCACCGACAGGAGAGGAGCCAAAAACATTCAGTACTTC.

CDR3 DNA: TGTGCCAGCAGCTTAGTTTCCGGGACAGGGGCCTCCGAGCAGTACTTC. It yields the protein CASSLVSGTGASEQYF. The rearrangement links TRBV7-8 to TRBJ2-7; 10 nucleotides agree with TRBD1. Losses at the gene ends were 1 base for V and 6 bases for J; bases not matched to a gene: 9. Germline-derived CDR1 and CDR2 are SGHVS and FQNEAQ. CDR3 length: 16 amino acids.

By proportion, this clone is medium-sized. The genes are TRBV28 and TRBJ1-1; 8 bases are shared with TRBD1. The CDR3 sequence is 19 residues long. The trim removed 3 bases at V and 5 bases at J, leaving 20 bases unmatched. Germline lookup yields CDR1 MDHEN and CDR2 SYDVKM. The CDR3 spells CASSFFGVWAGGAWTEAFF. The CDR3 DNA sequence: TGTGCCAGCAGTTTTTTTGGAGTATGGGCAGGGGGCGCCTGGACTGAAGCTTTCTTT. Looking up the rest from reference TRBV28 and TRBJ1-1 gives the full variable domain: DVKVTQSSRYLVKRTGEKVFLECVQDMDHENMFWYRQDPGLGLRLIYFSYDVKMKEKGDIPEGYSVSREKKERFSLILESASTNQTSMYLCASSFFGVWAGGAWTEAFFGQGTRLTVV.

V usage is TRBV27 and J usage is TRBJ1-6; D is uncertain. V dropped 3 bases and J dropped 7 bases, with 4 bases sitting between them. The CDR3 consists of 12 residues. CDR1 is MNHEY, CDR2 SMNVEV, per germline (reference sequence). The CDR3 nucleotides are TGTGCCAGCAGTTTGCGGAATTCACCCCTCCACTTT. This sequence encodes CASSLRNSPLHF.

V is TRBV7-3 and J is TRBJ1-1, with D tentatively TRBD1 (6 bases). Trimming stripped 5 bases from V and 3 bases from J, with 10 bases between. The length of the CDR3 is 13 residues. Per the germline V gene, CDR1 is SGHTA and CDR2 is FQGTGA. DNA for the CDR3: TGTGCCAGCAGCCTGGACAGCTACACTGAAGCTTTCTTT. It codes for CASSLDSYTEAFF.

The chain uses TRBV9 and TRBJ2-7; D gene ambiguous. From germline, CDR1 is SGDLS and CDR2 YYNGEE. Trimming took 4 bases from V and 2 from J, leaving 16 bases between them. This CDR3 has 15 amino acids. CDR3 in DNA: TGTGCCAGCAGCCCCCTCGGATCTAACACCTACGAGCAGTACTTC. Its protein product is CASSPLGSNTYEQYF.

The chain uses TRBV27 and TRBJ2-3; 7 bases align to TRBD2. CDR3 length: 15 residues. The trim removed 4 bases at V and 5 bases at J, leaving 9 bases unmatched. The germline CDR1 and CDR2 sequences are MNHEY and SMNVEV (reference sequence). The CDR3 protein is CASSYSASGLDTQYF. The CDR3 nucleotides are TGTGCCAGCAGTTATTCGGCTAGCGGCTTAGATACGCAGTATTTT.

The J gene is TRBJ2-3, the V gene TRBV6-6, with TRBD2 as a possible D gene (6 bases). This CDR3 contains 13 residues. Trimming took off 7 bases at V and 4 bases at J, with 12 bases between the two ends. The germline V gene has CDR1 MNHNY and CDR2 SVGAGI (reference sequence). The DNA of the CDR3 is TGTGCCAGCACCCCGCCTAGCGCAGATACGCAGTATTTT. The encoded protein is CASTPPSADTQYF.

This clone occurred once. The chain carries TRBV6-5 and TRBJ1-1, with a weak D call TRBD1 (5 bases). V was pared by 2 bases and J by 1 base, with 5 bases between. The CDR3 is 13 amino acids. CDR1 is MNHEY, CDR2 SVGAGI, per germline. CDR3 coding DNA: TGTGCCAGCAGTTACGACAGGAACACTGAAGCTTTCTTT. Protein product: CASSYDRNTEAFF.

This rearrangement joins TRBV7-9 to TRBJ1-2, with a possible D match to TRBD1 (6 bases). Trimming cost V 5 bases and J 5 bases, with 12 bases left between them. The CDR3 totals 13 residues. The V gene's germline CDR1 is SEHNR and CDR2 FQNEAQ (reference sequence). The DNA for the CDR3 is TGTGCCAGCAGCGTACAGGGAAGTTATGGCTACACCTTC. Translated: CASSVQGSYGYTF.

The DNA for the CDR3 is TGCAGCGTCCGGGACGGAGACTACGAGCAGTACTTC. This translates into CSVRDGDYEQYF. This sequence joins TRBV29-1 and TRBJ2-7; D possibly matches TRBD1 or TRBD2 (5 bases each). Germline CDR1 and CDR2: SQVTM and ANQGSEA. The CDR3 consists of 12 residues. The V gene lost 6 bases and the J gene lost 3 bases, with 12 bases spanning the gap.

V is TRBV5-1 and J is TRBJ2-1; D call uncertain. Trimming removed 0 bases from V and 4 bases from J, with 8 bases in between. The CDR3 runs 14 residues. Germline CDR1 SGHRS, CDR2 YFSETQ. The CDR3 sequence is CASSLAGQYNEQFF. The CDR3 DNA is TGCGCCAGCAGCTTGGCAGGCCAGTACAATGAGCAGTTCTTC.

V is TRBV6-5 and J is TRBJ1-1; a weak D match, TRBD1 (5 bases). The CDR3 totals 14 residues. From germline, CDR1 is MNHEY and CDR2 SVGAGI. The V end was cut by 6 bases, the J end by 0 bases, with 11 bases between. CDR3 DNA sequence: TGTGCCAGCAGGTTGACAGTCCTGAACACTGAAGCTTTCTTT. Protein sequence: CASRLTVLNTEAFF.